These T cell receptor beta chains were read from a single sample in a study of control samples from healthy donors and cancer patients. The method was immunoSEQ multiplex PCR; TCRdb's version includes in-frame clones alone and lacks a portion of them. The table includes about 60,000 clones, around 90% detected once. Material for sequencing was blood. These receptor sequences come from a man in his fifties or sixties in good health. CDR3s include the opening cysteine and the closing phenylalanine or tryptophan. Each record gives: clone size, J gene, D gene, V gene, CDR3 protein, CDR3 DNA. The D gene is left open where the match is weak. Clone size, where shown, is once, few, many, or a class for clones that have expanded.

NA,TRBJ1-5,TRBD1,TRBV30,CAWSIRTGGTSNQPQHF,TGTGCCTGGAGTATAAGGACAGGGGGCACGAGCAATCAGCCCCAGCATTTT
NA,TRBJ1-4,NA,TRBV19,CASSKGDLNEKLFF,TGTGCCAGTAGTAAAGGGGACCTCAATGAAAAACTGTTTTTT
once,TRBJ1-3,NA,TRBV3-1/TRBV3-2,CASSQRGSGNTIYF,TGTGCCAGCAGCCAGCGGGGGTCTGGAAACACCATATATTTT
NA,TRBJ2-3,NA,TRBV3-1/TRBV3-2,CASMPSDYSTDTQYF,TGTGCCAGCATGCCTAGCGACTATAGCACAGATACGCAGTATTTT
NA,TRBJ2-1,TRBD2,TRBV7-9,CASSGSGTSGRGIVNEQFF,TGTGCCAGCAGCGGATCCGGGACTAGCGGGAGAGGGATCGTGAATGAGCAGTTCTTC
medium-sized,TRBJ2-7,TRBD2,TRBV27,CASSDLAAGAYEQYF,TGTGCCAGCAGTGACCTAGCGGCAGGTGCCTACGAGCAGTACTTC
NA,TRBJ2-7,TRBD2,TRBV28,CASSIGTSGVYEQYF,TGTGCCAGCAGCATCGGGACTAGCGGGGTCTACGAGCAGTACTTC
NA,TRBJ1-1,NA,TRBV27,CASSLDRVNTEAFF,TGTGCCAGCAGTTTAGACAGAGTGAACACTGAAGCTTTCTTT
NA,TRBJ2-7,NA,TRBV28,CASSPGARAIEQYF,TGTGCCAGCAGTCCAGGGGCGCGGGCGATCGAGCAGTACTTC
NA,TRBJ2-1,TRBD1,TRBV2,CASSHRGLENEQFF,TGTGCCAGCAGCCACAGGGGGCTAGAGAATGAGCAGTTCTTC
few,TRBJ1-1,NA,TRBV11-2,CASSLNGRKAFF,TGTGCCAGCAGCTTAAATGGCCGGAAAGCTTTCTTT
NA,TRBJ2-5,NA,TRBV24-1,CATSDHGRVPQGTQYF,TGTGCCACCAGTGATCACGGCAGGGTCCCACAAGGGACCCAGTACTTC
NA,TRBJ1-1,NA,TRBV10-1,CASSESGTTEAFF,TGCGCCAGCAGTGAGTCGGGGACAACTGAAGCTTTCTTT
NA,TRBJ1-4,TRBD1,TRBV28,CASSFSRGRIEKLFF,TGTGCCAGCAGTTTTAGCAGGGGGCGTATTGAAAAACTGTTTTTT
NA,TRBJ1-1,NA,TRBV29-1,CSASRDPEGVKAFF,TGCAGCGCCTCCCGGGACCCCGAGGGTGTTAAAGCTTTCTTT
once,TRBJ2-2,NA,TRBV27,CASSWSSGELFF,TGTGCCAGCAGTTGGAGTTCCGGGGAGCTGTTTTTT
few,TRBJ2-7,TRBD1,TRBV6-5,CASSWTGGDYEQYF,TGTGCCAGCAGTTGGACAGGGGGAGACTACGAGCAGTACTTC
NA,TRBJ1-4,TRBD1,TRBV19,CASSPTRDRVEKLFF,TGTGCCAGTAGCCCAACTCGGGACAGGGTTGAAAAACTGTTTTTT
NA,TRBJ2-7,NA,TRBV18,CASSPPRGPYEQYF,TGTGCCAGCTCACCACCGAGGGGTCCCTACGAGCAGTACTTC
NA,TRBJ2-7,TRBD1,TRBV7-3,CASSFITGTDYEQYF,TGTGCCAGCAGCTTCATTACCGGGACAGATTACGAGCAGTACTTC
NA,TRBJ2-3,TRBD2,TRBV5-1,CASSKRESDTQYF,TGCGCCAGCAGCAAGCGGGAGTCAGATACGCAGTATTTT
few,TRBJ2-3,TRBD1,TRBV14,CASSPRDSPPDTQYF,TGTGCCAGCAGCCCACGGGACAGCCCACCAGATACGCAGTATTTT
few,TRBJ2-7,NA,TRBV14,CASSPFDTYEQYF,TGTGCCAGCAGCCCTTTCGACACCTACGAGCAGTACTTC
NA,TRBJ2-3,TRBD1,TRBV5-1,CASSSGTGSTDTQYF,TGCGCCAGCAGCTCCGGGACAGGTAGCACAGATACGCAGTATTTT
NA,TRBJ2-7,NA,TRBV24-1,CATSAGHSYEQYF,TGTGCCACCAGTGCGGGACACTCCTACGAGCAGTACTTC
NA,TRBJ2-6,NA,TRBV18,CASSPSQASGANVLTF,TGTGCCAGCTCACCATCCCAGGCTTCTGGGGCCAACGTCCTGACTTTC
NA,TRBJ2-7,TRBD1,TRBV7-9,CASSKTGGAEQYF,TGTGCCAGCAGCAAGACAGGGGGCGCCGAGCAGTACTTC